Presented here are 20 T cell receptor beta chains from one specimen sequenced in a study of OX40 agonist ivuxolimab in advanced cancers. Generated by immunoSEQ multiplex PCR, the TCRdb table keeps only in-frame clones and is missing some. The sample has tens of thousands of clones, approximately 89% seen once. The sample in question was CD4+ or CD8+ T cells sorted from blood, obtained in a trial of the OX40 agonist ivuxolimab. All receptors come from an adult with an advanced solid tumor such as melanoma, head and neck, liver or kidney cancer.

In DNA form, the CDR3 reads TGTGCCAGCACGGACTGGACAGGGGACCCCTACGAGCAGTACTTC. Translated, it gives CASTDWTGDPYEQYF. The genes are TRBV13 and TRBJ2-7; 9 nucleotides match TRBD1. Germline V gene data show CDR1 as PRHDT and CDR2 as FYEKMQ (reference sequence). The CDR3 loop spans 15 amino acids. V trimming: 7 bases; J trimming: 2 bases; junction bases outside the gene matches: 9.

The chain has TRBV27 and TRBJ2-1; 10 bases agree with TRBD2. This CDR3 is built from 15 residues. CDR1 is MNHEY, CDR2 SMNVEV, per germline (reference sequence). The ends lost 6 bases at V and 4 bases at J; junction bases unmatched: 6. DNA of the CDR3: TGTGCCAGCAGACCCACTAGCGGGACTTACAATGAGCAGTTCTTC. This codes for CASRPTSGTYNEQFF.

The J gene is TRBJ1-5, the V gene TRBV6-1, with D hard to call. Germline-derived CDR1 and CDR2 are MNHNS and SASEGT. There are 15 residues in the CDR3. V was clipped by 0 bases and J by 0 bases, with 6 bases between them. The CDR3 loop reads CASSEALYSNQPQHF. The CDR3 DNA reads as TGTGCCAGCAGTGAAGCCTTGTATAGCAATCAGCCCCAGCATTTT.

For this clone: One end of the junction varies from germline; a read error may be responsible. This sequence joins TRBV7-7 and TRBJ2-5, with D uncertain. The CDR3 consists of 13 residues. The germline V gene encodes CDR1 SSHAT and CDR2 FNYEAQ (reference sequence). CDR3 bases: TGTGCTAGCAGCTTAGGAGTGTACGAGACCCAGTACTTC. It is translated as CASSLGVYETQYF.

This chain links TRBV27 with TRBJ2-1, with TRBD2 identical over 8 bases. Germline V CDR1 and CDR2: MNHEY, SMNVEV (reference sequence). After removal of 8 bases from V and 3 bases from J, the junction contained 6 bases not matched to a gene. This CDR3 contains 14 residues. This chain's CDR3 is CASRTGGIYNEQFF. CDR3 bases: TGTGCCAGCCGGACGGGAGGGATCTACAATGAGCAGTTCTTC.

The genes are TRBV7-3 and TRBJ2-2, with D unclear. V dropped 3 bases and J dropped 7 bases, with 9 bases sitting between them. The CDR3 is 13 amino acids. Germline lookup yields CDR1 SGHTA and CDR2 FQGTGA. CDR3 sequence reads: CASSFNSGGELFF. Here the CDR3 DNA reads TGTGCCAGCAGCTTTAATAGTGGCGGGGAGCTGTTTTTT.

DNA for the CDR3: TGTGCCAGCAGCCCGGGGATCAACTATGGCTACACCTTC. This gives the protein CASSPGINYGYTF. J is TRBJ1-2 and V is TRBV7-8, with D uncertain. Germline loops: CDR1 SGHVS, CDR2 FQNEAQ. The CDR3 is 13 amino acids. V was cut by 5 bases and J by 2 bases, with 9 bases left in between.

This chain joins TRBV2 and TRBJ1-4, with D hard to call. This CDR3 has 16 amino acids. From germline, CDR1 is SNHLY and CDR2 FYNNEI. The ends were cut back, 3 bases at V and 7 bases at J, with 18 bases in the middle. CDR3 sequence (DNA): TGTGCCAGCAGTGAGGGGTCCGGCGTTTCAAGTGAAAAACTGTTTTTT. This gives the protein CASSEGSGVSSEKLFF.

This chain joins TRBV7-9 and TRBJ2-2; 11 bases are a match to TRBD2. The CDR3 has 17 residues. Germline V gives CDR1 SEHNR, CDR2 FQNEAQ (reference sequence). V gave up 5 bases and J gave up 2 bases; unmatched junction bases: 7. CDR3 residues: CASSQGTSGSNTGELFF. CDR3 sequence (DNA): TGTGCCAGCAGCCAAGGGACTAGCGGTTCTAACACCGGGGAGCTGTTTTTT.

This chain joins TRBV29-1 and TRBJ2-2; tentatively, D is TRBD2 (6 bases). Germline CDR1 and CDR2: SQVTM and ANQGSEA. The CDR3 has 15 amino acids. This CDR3 reads CRAWEARLRTGELFF. The CDR3 DNA sequence: TGCAGAGCGTGGGAGGCCCGACTCAGGACCGGGGAGCTGTTTTTT.

This clone was detected only a few times. This rearrangement joins TRBV18 to TRBJ1-1; D unresolved. With 3 bases removed from V and 6 bases from J, the gap between germline ends came to 17 bases. Germline-derived CDR1 and CDR2 are KGHSH and LQKENI. This CDR3 contains 15 residues. DNA for the CDR3: TGTGCCAGCTCACCTCCAGACACGTCCTACGCTGAAGCTTTCTTT. Translating it yields CASSPPDTSYAEAFF.

This clone was seen a handful of times. V and J are TRBV27 and TRBJ2-7; 7 bases map to TRBD1. The CDR3 length is 14 residues. The germline V gene encodes CDR1 MNHEY and CDR2 SMNVEV (reference sequence). V was pared by 4 bases and J by 3 bases, with 6 bases of the junction left unmatched. The CDR3 spells CASSSWDSGYEQYF. The DNA for the CDR3 is TGTGCCAGCAGTTCCTGGGACAGTGGCTACGAGCAGTACTTC.

This clone has just one count. The J gene is TRBJ1-2, the V gene TRBV5-1, with TRBD1 matching over 7 bases. Germline lookup yields CDR1 SGHRS and CDR2 YFSETQ. The CDR3 consists of 14 residues. Trimming took 3 bases from V and 5 from J; bases not matched to a gene: 7. This chain's CDR3 is CASSWESTGYGYTF. The CDR3 region has the DNA TGCGCCAGCAGCTGGGAATCGACAGGGTATGGCTACACCTTC.

The chain is built from TRBV27 and TRBJ2-7, with D hard to call. This CDR3 is 13 amino acids long. The V and J ends lost 8 bases and 0 bases respectively, with 11 bases between them. In germline, CDR1 is MNHEY, CDR2 SMNVEV (reference sequence). This chain's CDR3 is CASRAATSYEQYF. As DNA, the CDR3 is TGTGCCAGCCGGGCGGCCACCTCCTACGAGCAGTACTTC.

This chain joins TRBV7-9 and TRBJ2-1, with TRBD2 as a possible D gene (6 bases). V was pared by 0 bases and J by 15 bases, with 21 bases between. From germline, CDR1 is SEHNR and CDR2 FQNEAQ (reference sequence). The CDR3 sequence is 15 residues long. The CDR3 protein is CASSLAERLAPSRFF. CDR3 nucleotides: TGTGCCAGCAGCTTAGCGGAGAGGCTAGCGCCGAGCAGGTTCTTC.

The chain uses TRBV30 and TRBJ1-1; no clear D. Germline V gene lookup returns CDR1 GTSNPN and CDR2 SVGIG (reference sequence). The CDR3 spans 12 residues. V was cut by 0 bases and J by 8 bases, with 10 bases left in between. The CDR3: CAWSVLREEAFF. CDR3 nucleotide sequence: TGTGCCTGGAGTGTACTTCGGGAGGAAGCTTTCTTT.

CDR3 amino acids: CAWSGGQGLGYTF. As DNA, the CDR3 is TGTGCCTGGAGTGGAGGACAGGGTTTGGGCTACACCTTC. This sequence joins TRBV30 and TRBJ1-2; the match to TRBD1 covers 8 bases. J was trimmed by 8 bases and V by 1 base; bases with no gene match: 6. Germline CDR1 and CDR2: GTSNPN and SVGIG (reference sequence). The CDR3 has 13 residues.

CDR3 coding DNA: TGTGCCAGCAGCCAATGGGGGCCCAGAGAGACCCAGTACTTC. The encoded protein is CASSQWGPRETQYF. The chain joins TRBV14 to TRBJ2-5, with D possibly matching TRBD1 (6 bases). Trimming took 2 bases from V and 4 from J, leaving 11 bases between them. The CDR3 consists of 14 residues. Germline CDR1 is SGHDN and CDR2 is FVKESK.

J is TRBJ1-2 and V is TRBV11-2; a possible D gene is TRBD1 (5 bases). Germline values: CDR1 SGHAT, CDR2 FQNNGV. CDR3 size: 17 residues. V gave up 3 bases and J gave up 0 bases, with 17 bases separating them. CDR3 protein: CASSFGPGWHPNYGYTF. The CDR3 DNA follows: TGTGCCAGCAGCTTTGGTCCAGGGTGGCATCCTAACTATGGCTACACCTTC.

The V gene is TRBV7-9, the J gene TRBJ1-5; no clear D gene. Germline V CDR1 and CDR2: SEHNR, FQNEAQ (reference sequence). V dropped 5 bases and J dropped 3 bases, with 11 bases sitting between them. The CDR3 runs to 14 residues. The CDR3: CASSPPDPNQPQHF. CDR3 coding DNA: TGTGCCAGCAGCCCACCGGACCCCAATCAGCCCCAGCATTTT.